This record covers a single TCR beta chain. Its cognate antigen is unknown. The entry originates in a study of siplizumab effects on memory and regulatory T cells. Points from the study as a whole: Under siplizumab, an average roughly 69% of mappable alloreactive CD4+ clones were Treg-derived, compared with around 25% in controls. Naive T cell populations appeared to exhibit greater diversity than memory cells and appeared to be major alloresponse contributors.

The J segment lost 3 bases and the V segment lost 4 bases, leaving 6 bases of the junction unmatched. The CDR3 is 14 amino acids. Some 9.4 x 10^4 TCR templates per sample were sequenced. Repertoires were generated with immunoSEQ multiplex PCR, while TCRdb's copy carries only in-frame clones and drops some. The sample lists about 56,000 clones; around 97% were seen once. This TCR was recovered from a human donor in good health. V gene TRBV6-7 combines with J gene TRBJ2-7; 7 nucleotides agree with TRBD1. TRBV6-7 is identified as an open reading frame with a role that is uncertain. The sample consisted of naive CD8+ T cells sorted from blood. The CDR3 protein is CASSSAGGVYEQYF. In DNA, the CDR3 is TGTGCCAGCAGTTCGGCAGGGGGAGTCTACGAGCAGTACTTC.